This T cell receptor beta chain originates from a study of OX40 agonist ivuxolimab in advanced cancers. Study-wide context: Ivuxolimab, an antibody acting as an agonist of OX40 (CD134), was used to treat patients.

A word on this clone: Its specificity is not known.

Study results and caveats: Among the lowest levels of clonal expansion were found in partial responders at 0.1-3.0 mg/kg.

Generated by immunoSEQ multiplex PCR, the TCRdb table keeps only in-frame clones and is missing some. The data show tens of thousands of clones, around 90% seen once. The source is an adult with an advanced solid tumor such as melanoma, head and neck, liver or kidney cancer. The sample here was CD4+ or CD8+ T cells sorted from blood, taken in a trial of the OX40 agonist ivuxolimab.

The CDR3 nucleotides read TGTGCCTGGAGTGCGAACAGGGCCACTGAAGCTTTCTTT. Amino acid sequence: CAWSANRATEAFF. This chain uses TRBV30 with TRBJ1-1; D may be TRBD1 (6 bases). V was trimmed by 1 base and J by 4 bases, leaving 10 bases between them. The CDR3 spans 13 residues. Per germline, CDR1 GTSNPN and CDR2 SVGIG (reference sequence).